This TCR beta chain was retrieved from a study of T-cell reconstitution after alpha-beta-depleted transplantation in children. Study observations and caveats: After transplant, high TCRbeta diversity at day 60 in some patients arose from surviving recipient T cells and thymic progenitors. Two months or so post-transplant, alpha-beta T cells reportedly derived from several hundred expanded graft clones. T-cell counts and diversity at one year post-transplant came mainly from newly produced T cells.

A remark on this clonotype: Its antigen is undetermined.

Molecular barcoding with unique molecular identifiers was used for the TCRbeta library. TCRdb analysed the PCR reads with MiXCR anew, one entry per CDR3 protein. The table lists about a million distinct CDR3 sequences, around 30% of them singletons. V lost 3 bases and J 4 bases, leaving 10 bases between the germline ends. The CDR3 length is 14 residues. Germline-derived CDR1 and CDR2 are LGHDT and YNNKEL (reference sequence). The sequence derives from a boy less than two years old who had a stem cell transplant for SCID, so the T cells may come from the graft donor. This sequence joins TRBV3-1 and TRBJ2-1; a weak D match, TRBD1 (5 bases). The sequencing here drew on PBMCs, mostly from graft donor cells, taken 360 days after TCRalphabeta/CD19-depleted stem cell transplant. Written as DNA, the CDR3 is TGTGCCAGCAGCCAGGGGCAGGCGTACAATGAGCAGTTCTTC. Translated: CASSQGQAYNEQFF.